This T cell receptor beta chain is drawn from a study of blood T cell repertoires in COVID-19. About the research overall: COVID-19 samples from acute and convalescent phases originated in the United States, Italy and Spain.

From germline, CDR1 is SGHAT and CDR2 FQNNGV. V shed 0 bases and J 3 bases; nucleotides not matched to a gene: 11. The CDR3 contains 19 residues. Study processing details: The assay estimated nucleated cells by amplifying reference gene primers. The repertoire was sequenced with immunoSEQ multiplex PCR; TCRdb's copy has only in-frame clones and lacks some. Clonal size and the V and J genes are those of that table, whereas D and trimming came from the DNA. Of 55,000 to 75,000 clones listed, roughly 75% were seen once; the top ten hold 8.5% to 10%. This sequence originates from a human donor in a cohort sampled during active COVID-19. What was sequenced was peripheral blood. The rearrangement joins TRBV11-2 to TRBJ2-7; TRBD2 aligns across 13 bases. CDR3 in DNA: TGTGCCAGCAGCTTAGATCCCTGGACTAGCGGGAGACCTCTCTACGAGCAGTACTTC. This gives the protein CASSLDPWTSGRPLYEQYF.